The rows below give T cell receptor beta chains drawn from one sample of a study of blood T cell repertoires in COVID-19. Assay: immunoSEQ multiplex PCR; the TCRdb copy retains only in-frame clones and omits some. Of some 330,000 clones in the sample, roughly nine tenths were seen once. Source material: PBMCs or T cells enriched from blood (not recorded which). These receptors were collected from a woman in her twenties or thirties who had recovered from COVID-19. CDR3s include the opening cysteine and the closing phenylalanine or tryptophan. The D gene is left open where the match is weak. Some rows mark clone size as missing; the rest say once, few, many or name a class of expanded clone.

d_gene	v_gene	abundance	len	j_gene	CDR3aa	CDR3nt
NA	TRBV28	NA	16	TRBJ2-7	CASSFAFTGTSYEQYF	TGTGCCAGCAGTTTTGCTTTCACCGGGACATCGTACGAGCAGTACTTC
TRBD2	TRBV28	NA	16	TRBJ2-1	CASREGRTSGKVEQFF	TGTGCCAGCAGGGAGGGCCGGACTAGCGGGAAAGTTGAGCAGTTCTTC
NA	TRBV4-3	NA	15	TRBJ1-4	CASSQVGVEVEKLFF	TGCGCCAGCAGCCAAGTGGGTGTCGAGGTAGAAAAACTGTTTTTT
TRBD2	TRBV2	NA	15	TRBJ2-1	CASGPSGSTYNEQFF	TGTGCCAGCGGGCCTAGCGGGAGTACTTACAATGAGCAGTTCTTC
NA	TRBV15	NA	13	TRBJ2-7	CATSRDRGHEQYF	TGTGCCACCAGCAGAGACAGAGGTCACGAGCAGTACTTC
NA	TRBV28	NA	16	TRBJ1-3	CASSPPAGSSGNTIYF	TGTGCCAGCAGCCCCCCCGCAGGGTCCTCTGGAAACACCATATATTTT
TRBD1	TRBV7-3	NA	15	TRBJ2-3	CASSVTGGGTDTQYF	TGTGCCAGCAGCGTCACAGGGGGTGGCACAGATACGCAGTATTTT
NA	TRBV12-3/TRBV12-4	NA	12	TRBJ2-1	CASSSRGNEQFF	TGTGCCAGCAGTTCAAGGGGGAATGAGCAGTTCTTC
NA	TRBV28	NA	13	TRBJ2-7	CASSFSITYEQYF	TGTGCCAGCAGTTTTAGTATAACCTACGAGCAGTACTTC
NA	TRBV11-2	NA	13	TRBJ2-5	CASSLSERETQYF	TGTGCCAGCAGCTTATCCGAGCGGGAGACCCAGTACTTC
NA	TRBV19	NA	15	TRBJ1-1	CARCPLWGENTEAFF	TGTGCCAGGTGCCCGTTGTGGGGGGAGAACACTGAAGCTTTCTTT
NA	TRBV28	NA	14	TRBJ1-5	CASSFGRGNQPQHF	TGTGCCAGCAGTTTCGGTAGGGGAAATCAGCCCCAGCATTTT
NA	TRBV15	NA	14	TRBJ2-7	CATSRDGASYEQYF	TGTGCCACCAGCAGAGATGGGGCAAGCTACGAGCAGTACTTC
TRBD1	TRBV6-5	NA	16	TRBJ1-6	CASSWDRVAYNSPLHF	TGTGCCAGCAGTTGGGACAGGGTGGCCTATAATTCACCCCTCCACTTT
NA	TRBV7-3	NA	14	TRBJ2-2	CASSPPSPGGELFF	TGTGCCAGCAGCCCCCCGTCCCCGGGCGGGGAGCTGTTTTTT
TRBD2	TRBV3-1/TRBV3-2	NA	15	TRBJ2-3	CASSQDSGGLGTQYF	TGTGCCAGCAGCCAAGATTCGGGAGGTCTAGGAACGCAGTATTTT
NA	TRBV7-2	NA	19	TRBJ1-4	CASSTQTEDLFATNEKLFF	TGTGCCAGCAGCACCCAGACAGAGGATCTGTTTGCAACTAATGAAAAACTGTTTTTT
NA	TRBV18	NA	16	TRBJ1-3	CASSHLPTSSGNTIYF	TGTGCCAGCTCACATCTCCCTACGAGCTCTGGAAACACCATATATTTT
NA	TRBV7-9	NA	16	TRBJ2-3	CASSARQVFSTDTQYF	TGTGCCAGCAGCGCACGACAGGTTTTTAGCACAGATACGCAGTATTTT
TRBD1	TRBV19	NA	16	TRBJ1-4	CASSPRWGRGLEKLFF	TGTGCCAGTAGCCCACGGTGGGGCAGGGGGCTTGAAAAACTGTTTTTT
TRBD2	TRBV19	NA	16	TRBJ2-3	CASSLSGGGAADTQYF	TGTGCCAGTAGCCTGTCTGGCGGGGGGGCGGCGGATACGCAGTATTTT
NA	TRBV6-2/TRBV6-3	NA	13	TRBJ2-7	CASSFTRSYEQYF	TGTGCCAGCAGTTTTACGAGATCCTACGAGCAGTACTTC
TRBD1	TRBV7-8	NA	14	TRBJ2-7	CASGRQGKAYEQYF	TGTGCCAGCGGAAGACAGGGTAAGGCGTACGAGCAGTACTTC
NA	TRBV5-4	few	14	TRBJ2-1	CASSLVLSTNEQFF	TGTGCCAGCAGCTTGGTTCTTTCGACTAATGAGCAGTTCTTC
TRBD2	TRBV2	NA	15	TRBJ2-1	CASSPSGNSYNEQFF	TGTGCCAGCAGTCCTAGCGGGAATTCCTACAATGAGCAGTTCTTC
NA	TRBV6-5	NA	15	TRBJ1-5	CASSTGLISNQPQHF	TGTGCCAGCAGCACGGGACTAATCAGCAATCAGCCCCAGCATTTT
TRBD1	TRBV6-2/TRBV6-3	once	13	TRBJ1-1	CASSPGGADEAFF	TGTGCCAGCAGCCCAGGGGGCGCGGATGAAGCTTTCTTT
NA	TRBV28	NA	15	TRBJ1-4	CASSSAPTGVLKLFF	TGTGCCAGCAGTTCAGCCCCTACGGGAGTGCTTAAACTGTTTTTT
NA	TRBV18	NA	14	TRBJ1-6	CASSPSVDNSPLHF	TGTGCCAGCTCACCCTCAGTCGATAATTCACCCCTCCACTTT
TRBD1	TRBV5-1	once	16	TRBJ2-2	CASLAPGQGMSGELFF	TGCGCCAGTCTCGCTCCGGGACAGGGTATGTCCGGGGAGCTGTTTTTT
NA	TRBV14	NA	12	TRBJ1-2	CASSQDRVRYTF	TGTGCCAGCAGCCAAGACCGGGTGCGCTACACCTTC
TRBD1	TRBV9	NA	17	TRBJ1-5	CASSDRQGQYSNQPQHF	TGTGCCAGCAGCGATCGACAGGGGCAGTATAGCAATCAGCCCCAGCATTTT
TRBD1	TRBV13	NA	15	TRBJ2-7	CASSTGQAASYEQYF	TGTGCCAGCAGTACTGGACAGGCGGCCTCCTACGAGCAGTACTTC
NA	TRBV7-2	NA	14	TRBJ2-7	CASSSGRGLYEQYF	TGTGCCAGCAGCTCCGGGCGGGGCCTCTACGAGCAGTACTTC
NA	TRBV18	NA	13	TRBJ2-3	CASSPGATDTQYF	TGTGCCAGCTCACCGGGAGCAACAGATACGCAGTATTTT
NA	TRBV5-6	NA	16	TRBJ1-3	CASSLAGRGPGNTIYF	TGTGCCAGCAGCTTGGCTGGCAGGGGCCCTGGAAACACCATATATTTT
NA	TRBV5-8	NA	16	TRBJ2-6	CASSWTRDSGANVLTF	TGTGCCAGCAGTTGGACAAGGGACTCTGGGGCCAACGTCCTGACTTTC
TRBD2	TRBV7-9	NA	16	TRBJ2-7	CASSRNLVAGDYEQYF	TGTGCCAGCAGCCGAAACCTCGTAGCGGGAGATTACGAGCAGTACTTC
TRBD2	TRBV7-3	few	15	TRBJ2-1	CASSLSTSGGPPRFF	TGTGCCAGCAGCCTATCGACTAGCGGGGGCCCCCCCCGGTTCTTC
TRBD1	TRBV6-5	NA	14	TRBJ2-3	CASNPTGAGDTQYF	TGTGCCAGCAATCCGACAGGGGCCGGAGATACGCAGTATTTT
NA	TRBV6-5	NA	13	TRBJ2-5	CASSSRGQETQYF	TGTGCCAGCAGTTCCAGGGGCCAAGAGACCCAGTACTTC
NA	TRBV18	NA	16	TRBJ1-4	CASSRQGTPLSEKLFF	TGTGCCAGCTCACGCCAGGGGACCCCACTAAGTGAAAAACTGTTTTTT
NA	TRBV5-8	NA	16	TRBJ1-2	CASSSRDPPPSYGYTF	TGTGCCAGCAGCTCCCGGGATCCACCTCCCAGCTATGGCTACACCTTC
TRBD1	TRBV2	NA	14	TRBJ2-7	CASSEPGGSYEQYF	TGTGCCAGCAGTGAGCCAGGGGGCTCCTACGAGCAGTACTTC
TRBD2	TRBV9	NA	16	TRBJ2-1	CASSVGSSGSWNEQFF	TGTGCCAGCAGCGTAGGTTCTAGCGGGAGTTGGAATGAGCAGTTCTTC
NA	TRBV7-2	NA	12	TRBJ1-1	CASSSSTPAAFF	TGTGCCAGCAGCTCGTCGACTCCCGCGGCTTTCTTT
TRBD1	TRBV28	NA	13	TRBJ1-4	CARGRGPMKKLFF	TGTGCCCGGGGTAGGGGGCCCATGAAAAAACTGTTTTTT
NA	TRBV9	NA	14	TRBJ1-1	CASSVAAMNTEAFF	TGTGCCAGCAGCGTAGCCGCTATGAACACTGAAGCTTTCTTT
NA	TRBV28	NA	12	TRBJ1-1	CASRGGLTEAFF	TGTGCCAGCAGGGGCGGGCTGACTGAAGCTTTCTTT
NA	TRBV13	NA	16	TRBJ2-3	CASSLAGGRGTDTQYF	TGTGCCAGCAGCTTAGCCGGGGGAAGGGGCACAGATACGCAGTATTTT
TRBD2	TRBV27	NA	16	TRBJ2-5	CASSTGTSGGDETQYF	TGTGCCAGCAGTACCGGGACTAGCGGGGGTGATGAGACCCAGTACTTC
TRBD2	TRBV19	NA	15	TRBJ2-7	CASSKTSGETYEQYF	TGTGCCAGTAGTAAGACTAGCGGGGAAACCTACGAGCAGTACTTC